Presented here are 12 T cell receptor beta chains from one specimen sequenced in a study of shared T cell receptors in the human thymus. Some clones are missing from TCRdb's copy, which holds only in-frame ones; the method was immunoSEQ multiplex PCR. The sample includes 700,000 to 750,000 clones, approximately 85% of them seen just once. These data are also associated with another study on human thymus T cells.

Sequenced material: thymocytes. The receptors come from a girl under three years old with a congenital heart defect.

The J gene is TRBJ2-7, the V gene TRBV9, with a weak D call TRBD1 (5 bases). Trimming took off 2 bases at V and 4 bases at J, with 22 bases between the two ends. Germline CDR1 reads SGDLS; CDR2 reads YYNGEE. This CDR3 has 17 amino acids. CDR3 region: CASSVLEGAPYSYEQYF. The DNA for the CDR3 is TGTGCCAGCAGCGTTCTGGAAGGGGCGCCGTATAGTTACGAGCAGTACTTC.

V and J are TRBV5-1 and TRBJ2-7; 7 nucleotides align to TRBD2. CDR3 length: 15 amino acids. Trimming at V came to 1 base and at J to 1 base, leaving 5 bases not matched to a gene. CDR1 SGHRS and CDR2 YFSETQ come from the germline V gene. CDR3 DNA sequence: TGCGCCAGCAGCTTGTGGCTAGCGGTTTCCTACGAGCAGTACTTC. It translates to CASSLWLAVSYEQYF.

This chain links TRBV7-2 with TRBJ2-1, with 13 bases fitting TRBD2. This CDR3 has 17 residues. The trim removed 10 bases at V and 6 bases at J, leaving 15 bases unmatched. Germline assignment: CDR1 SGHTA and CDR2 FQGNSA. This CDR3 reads CAMRTSGGAGEGNEQFF. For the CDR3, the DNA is TGTGCCATGCGAACTAGCGGGGGGGCCGGTGAAGGCAATGAGCAGTTCTTC.

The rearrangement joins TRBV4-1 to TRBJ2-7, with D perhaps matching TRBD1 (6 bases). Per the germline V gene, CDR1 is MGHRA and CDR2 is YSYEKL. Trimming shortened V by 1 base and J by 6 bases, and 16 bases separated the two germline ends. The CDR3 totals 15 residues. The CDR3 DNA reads TGCGCCAGCAGCCAAGGGAAGGAGTGCAGGGGCGAGCAGTACTTC. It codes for CASSQGKECRGEQYF.

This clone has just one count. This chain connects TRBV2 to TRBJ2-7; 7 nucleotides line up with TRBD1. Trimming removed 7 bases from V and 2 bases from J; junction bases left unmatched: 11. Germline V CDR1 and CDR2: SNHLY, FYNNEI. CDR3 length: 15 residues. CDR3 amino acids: CASKPYPGQPYEQYF. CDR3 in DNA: TGTGCCAGCAAACCCTACCCGGGACAGCCCTACGAGCAGTACTTC. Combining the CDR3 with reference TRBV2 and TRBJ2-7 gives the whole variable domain EPEVTQTPSHQVTQMGQEVILRCVPISNHLYFYWYRQILGQKVEFLVSFYNNEISEKSEIFDDQFSVERPDGSNFTLKIRSTKLEDSAMYFCASKPYPGQPYEQYFGPGTRLTVT.

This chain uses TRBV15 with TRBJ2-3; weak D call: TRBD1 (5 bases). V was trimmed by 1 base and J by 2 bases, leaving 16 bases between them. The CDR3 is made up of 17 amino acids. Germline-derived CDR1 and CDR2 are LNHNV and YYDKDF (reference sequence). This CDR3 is CATSRARKGPPTDTQYF. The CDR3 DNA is TGTGCCACCAGCAGAGCTCGGAAGGGGCCCCCCACAGATACGCAGTATTTT.

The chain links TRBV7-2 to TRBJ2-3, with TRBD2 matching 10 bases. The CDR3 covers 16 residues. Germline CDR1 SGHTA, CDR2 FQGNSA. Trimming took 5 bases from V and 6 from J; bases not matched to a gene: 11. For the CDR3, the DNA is TGTGCCAGCAGCCCTAGAAGCGGGGGGGTTTCCGATACGCAGTATTTT. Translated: CASSPRSGGVSDTQYF.

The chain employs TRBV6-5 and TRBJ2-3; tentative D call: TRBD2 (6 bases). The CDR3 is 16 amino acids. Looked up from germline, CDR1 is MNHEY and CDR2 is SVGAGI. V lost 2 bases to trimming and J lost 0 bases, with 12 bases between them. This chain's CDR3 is CASSYMVGGSTDTQYF. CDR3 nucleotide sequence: TGTGCCAGCAGTTACATGGTCGGGGGTAGCACAGATACGCAGTATTTT.

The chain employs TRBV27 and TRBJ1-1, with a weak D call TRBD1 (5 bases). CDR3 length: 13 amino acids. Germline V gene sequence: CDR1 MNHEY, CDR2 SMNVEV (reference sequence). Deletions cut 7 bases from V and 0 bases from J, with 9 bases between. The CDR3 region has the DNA TGTGCCAGCATGGCAGGGATGAACACTGAAGCTTTCTTT. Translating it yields CASMAGMNTEAFF.

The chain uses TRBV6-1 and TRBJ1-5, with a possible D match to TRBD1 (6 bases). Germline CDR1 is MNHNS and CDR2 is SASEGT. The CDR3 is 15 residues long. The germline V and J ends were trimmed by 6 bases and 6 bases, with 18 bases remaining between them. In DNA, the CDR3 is TGTGCCAGCAGCCCAACAGGGCGGGAGAGTCAGCCCCAGCATTTT. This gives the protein CASSPTGRESQPQHF.

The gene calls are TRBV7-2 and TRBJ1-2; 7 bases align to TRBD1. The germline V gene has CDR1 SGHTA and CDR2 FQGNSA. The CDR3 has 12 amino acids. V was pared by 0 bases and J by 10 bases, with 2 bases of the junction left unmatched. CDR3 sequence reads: CASSLADRPYTF. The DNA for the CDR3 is TGTGCCAGCAGCTTAGCGGACAGGCCCTACACCTTC.

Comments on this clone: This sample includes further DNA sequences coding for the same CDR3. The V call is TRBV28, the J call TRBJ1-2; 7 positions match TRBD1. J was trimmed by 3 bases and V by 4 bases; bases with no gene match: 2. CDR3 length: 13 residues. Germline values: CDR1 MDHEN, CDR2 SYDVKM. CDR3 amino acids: CASSSTGDYGYTF. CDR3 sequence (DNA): TGTGCCAGCAGTTCAACAGGGGACTATGGCTACACCTTC.